The present entry profiles one TCR beta chain with its context. It has no known antigen specificity. No much larger clone is present one base from it, and per-base qualities are unavailable. Sample treatment or condition, as interpreted from the label and publication: around 19 received Ad26.COV2.S at low or high dose, single or two shots; 5 received placebo; per-sample allocation not given. Repertoires of vaccine and placebo recipients were sequenced from samples collected on day 63 after the first injection. In Cohort 1b, about two dozen adults aged 18-55 years were enrolled at a single site in Boston, USA, between 29 July and 7 August 2020. Ad26.COV2.S was a replication-incompetent adenovirus type 26 vector expressing a prefusion-stabilized SARS-CoV-2 spike protein from the original Wuhan strain. This sample was included in a study of Ad26.COV2.S vaccination and SARS-CoV-2 variants (dated by TCRdb to the early 2020s). Describing the broader study: Donors in the vaccine arm were drawn from COV1001, a phase I-IIa trial of Ad26.COV2.S in healthy adults that was multicentre, randomized, double-blind and placebo-controlled. Throughout the experiments and outcome assessment, investigators stayed blinded to trial group allocation. Trial participants were randomized into five groups of five, in which low-dose or high-dose Ad26.COV2.S was given once or twice, or placebo was given on both occasions. Sequencing of the TCRbeta repertoire served to evaluate the specificity and breadth of SARS-CoV-2-reactive T cell receptors following Ad26.COV2.S vaccination. The TCR-sequenced set comprised about 32 samples: around 20 Ad26.COV2.S vaccine recipients, 5 placebo recipients and 8 SARS-CoV-2 convalescent individuals. Ad26.COV2.S was given intramuscularly at 5x10^10 or 1x10^11 viral particles, as a single shot or as two shots 56 days apart.

Study-wide conclusions, independent of this receptor: The study was not powered for comparison of responses between vaccine doses or regimens. Spike-specific TCR breadth was higher in Ad26.COV2.S recipients than in placebo recipients (P = 0.0014). Substantial breadth of spike-specific CD8+ and CD4+ T cell responses was reported after vaccination. It was noted by the authors that total T cell responses may have been underestimated by the TCR breadth and depth analyses. Vaccine and placebo recipients had comparable non-spike TCR breadth, which fits with the vaccine containing only spike.

TCRbeta CDR3 regions were sequenced with the immunoSEQ Assay. After extraction, genomic DNA underwent amplification by bias-controlled multiplex PCR, followed by high-throughput sequencing. In the source study's methods: Collapsing and filtering of sequences were performed to quantify the absolute abundance of each unique TCRbeta CDR3 region. T cell fraction was estimated by normalization of TCRbeta template counts to usable DNA, with usable DNA being measured through amplification of reference genes present in all nucleated cells. Repertoire TCRs were annotated as SARS-CoV-2-specific when V gene, CDR3 amino acid sequence and J gene were exactly matched to a known reactive TCR set. MIRA supplied the reference SARS-CoV-2 TCR set, which was filtered for enrichment in COVID-19-positive ImmuneCODE repertoires so that public or cross-reactive TCRs were removed. Using the MIRA antigens, annotated TCRs were further analysed by specific ORF or by position within an ORF. Depth was the summed frequency of annotated unique rearrangements, while breadth was defined as annotated unique rearrangements over total unique productive rearrangements. Two-sided Wilcoxon rank-sum tests were applied when comparing TCR breadth between groups. TCRdb took this table from immuneACCESS and kept in-frame rearrangements with V and J called. Such tables lack part of the clones; where checked against another copy, unresolved V genes explain under half of the gap, and the rest is unexplained. V, J and clone size derive from that table, while D and trimming were established from the DNA sequence. A total of around 310,000 clones appear in this sample, around 90% of them only once. 4.5% to 7% of the sample is in the top ten clones.

V is cut by 1 base and J by 1 base, and the space between the germline ends is 8 bases. The CDR3 holds 14 amino acids from the cysteine to the phenylalanine. The DNA shown is the 42-base CDR3, in frame from base 1. Reading the germline V gene gives CDR1 SGHDT and CDR2 YYEEEE. Recombination joined TRBV5-6 with TRBJ1-2; a tentative D match to TRBD1 spans 6 bases. This sample comprised peripheral blood, obtained in a trial of Ad26.COV2.S vaccine versus placebo. The sequence was collected from a person between 18 and 60 years old who received the Ad26.COV2.S COVID-19 vaccine or a placebo. The DNA sequence is given as TGTGCCAGCAGCTTGTACAGGGTTAACTATGGCTACACCTTC. It codes for CASSLYRVNYGYTF.